A single sample gave rise to the 3 T cell receptor beta chains below, sequenced in a study of cytomegalovirus exposure and HLA in healthy donors. Vbeta (60) and Jbeta (13) primers were used in the PCR. Clones were read by immunoSEQ multiplex PCR, and TCRdb kept only the in-frame ones, dropping some. The data show 150,000 to 200,000 clones, about 9.4% seen once. The sample taken for sequencing was PBMCs. These receptors were taken from a woman in her twenties or thirties in good health and CMV-seropositive.

This clone was recorded a few times. This chain links TRBV5-4 with TRBJ2-7; 13 bases align to TRBD2. The V and J ends lost 4 bases and 0 bases, in that order; junction bases with no gene match: 7. The germline gives CDR1 SGHNT, CDR2 YYREEE (reference sequence). The CDR3 length is 17 residues. The CDR3 DNA reads TGTGCCAGCAGCACGGGACTAGCGGGACAACACTCCTACGAGCAGTACTTC. Translation gives CASSTGLAGQHSYEQYF.

CDR3 sequence: CASSVHRERVAGYTF. The CDR3 DNA reads TGTGCCAGCAGCGTTCACAGGGAAAGGGTCGCGGGCTACACCTTC. This rearrangement joins TRBV9 to TRBJ1-2; D is possibly TRBD1 (6 bases). The CDR3 spans 15 residues. Per germline, CDR1 SGDLS and CDR2 YYNGEE. V dropped 2 bases and J dropped 8 bases, with 19 bases sitting between them.

This clone was counted a few times. This CDR3 reads CASSIGTGLAVLEQFF. CDR3 bases: TGTGCCAGTAGTATTGGCACGGGACTAGCGGTCCTGGAGCAGTTCTTC. V and J are TRBV19 and TRBJ2-1, with 11 bases aligning to TRBD2. CDR3 length: 16 residues. Germline CDR1 and CDR2: LNHDA and SQIVND (reference sequence). The V segment lost 3 bases and the J segment 10 bases; nucleotides outside the gene matches: 11.